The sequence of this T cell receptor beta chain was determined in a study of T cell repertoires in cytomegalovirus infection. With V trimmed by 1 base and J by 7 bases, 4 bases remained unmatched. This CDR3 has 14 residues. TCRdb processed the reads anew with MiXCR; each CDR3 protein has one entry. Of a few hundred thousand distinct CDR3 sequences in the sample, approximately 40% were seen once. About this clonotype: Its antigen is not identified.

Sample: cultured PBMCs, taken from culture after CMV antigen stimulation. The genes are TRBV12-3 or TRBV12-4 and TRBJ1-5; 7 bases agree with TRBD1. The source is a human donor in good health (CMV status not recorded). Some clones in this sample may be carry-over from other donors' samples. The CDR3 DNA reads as TGTGCCAGCAGTTTAGGACAGGGTTGGCAGCCCCAGCATTTT. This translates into CASSLGQGWQPQHF.